The clone carrying this T cell receptor beta chain is a singleton in its sample. These data originate in a study of T cell repertoires in aging, cancer and after chemotherapy. The germline V and J ends were trimmed by 6 bases and 5 bases, with 10 bases remaining between them. The length of the CDR3 is 12 residues. Germline lookup yields CDR1 SGHTA and CDR2 FQGNSA. TCR beta rearrangements were amplified from peripheral blood genomic DNA. Rearranged V-D-J TRB sequences were amplified with a mixed TRB-A/B primer pool. A single record per CDR3 protein comes from TCRdb applying MiXCR to the multiplex PCR reads. The sample has about 13,000 distinct CDR3 sequences; 20% to 30% are singletons.

Sample: blood. This clonotype originated in a human donor in good health. The rearrangement joins TRBV7-2 to TRBJ2-5; D is unclear. Written as DNA, the CDR3 is TGTGCCAGCAGATTGAGCCGGGAGACCCAGTACTTC. Its protein product is CASRLSRETQYF.